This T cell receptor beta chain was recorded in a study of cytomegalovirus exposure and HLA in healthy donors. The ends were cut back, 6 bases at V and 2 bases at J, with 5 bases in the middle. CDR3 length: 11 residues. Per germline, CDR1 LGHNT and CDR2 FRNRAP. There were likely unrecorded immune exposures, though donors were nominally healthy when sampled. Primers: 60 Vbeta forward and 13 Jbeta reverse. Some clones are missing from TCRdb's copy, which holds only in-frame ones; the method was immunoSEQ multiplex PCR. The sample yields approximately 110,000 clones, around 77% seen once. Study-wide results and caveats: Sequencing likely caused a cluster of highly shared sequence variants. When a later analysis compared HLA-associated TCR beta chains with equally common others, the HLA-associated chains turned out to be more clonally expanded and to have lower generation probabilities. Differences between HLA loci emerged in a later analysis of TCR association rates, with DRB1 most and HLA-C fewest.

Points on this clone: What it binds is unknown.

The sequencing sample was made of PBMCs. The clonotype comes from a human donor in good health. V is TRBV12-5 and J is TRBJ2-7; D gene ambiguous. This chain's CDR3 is CASGAAYEQYF. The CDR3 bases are TGTGCTAGTGGGGCGGCCTACGAGCAGTACTTC.